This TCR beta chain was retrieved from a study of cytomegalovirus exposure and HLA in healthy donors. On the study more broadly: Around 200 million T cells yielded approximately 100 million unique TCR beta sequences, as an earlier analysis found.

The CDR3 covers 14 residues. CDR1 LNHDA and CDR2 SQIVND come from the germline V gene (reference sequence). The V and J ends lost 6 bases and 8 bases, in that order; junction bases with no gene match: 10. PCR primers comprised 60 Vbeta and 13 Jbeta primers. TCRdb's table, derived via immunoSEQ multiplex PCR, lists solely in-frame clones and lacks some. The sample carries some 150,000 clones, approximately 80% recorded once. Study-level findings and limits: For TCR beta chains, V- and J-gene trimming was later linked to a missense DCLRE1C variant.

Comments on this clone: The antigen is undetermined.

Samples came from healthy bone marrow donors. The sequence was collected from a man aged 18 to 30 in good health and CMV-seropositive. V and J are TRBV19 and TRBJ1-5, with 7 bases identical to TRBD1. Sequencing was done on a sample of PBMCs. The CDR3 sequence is CASSPGQDLKPQHF. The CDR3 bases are TGTGCCAGTAGCCCTGGACAGGACCTTAAGCCCCAGCATTTT.